The entry below describes one T cell receptor beta chain. Its antigen is unknown. The sample is drawn from a study of cytomegalovirus exposure and HLA in healthy donors. Profiling relied on immunoSEQ multiplex PCR, and the TCRdb table lists in-frame clones only, not all of them. The sample lists 150,000 to 200,000 clones, roughly 86% seen once, with approximately 1.5% in the top ten. Overall study findings and caveats: Associated with cytomegalovirus, according to the listing, were 164 TCR beta chains. A later analysis found first-cohort TCR clusters tended to co-occur in the approximately 120 validation repertoires.

The germline V gene has CDR1 WSHSY and CDR2 SAAADI. This CDR3 is built from 18 residues. The ends lost 0 bases at V and 2 bases at J; junction bases unmatched: 6. The origin of this receptor is a young woman in good health and CMV-seronegative. This chain connects TRBV10-2 to TRBJ2-2, with 10 bases matching TRBD2. The material sequenced was PBMCs. CDR3 sequence reads: CASSESRTSGPNTGELFF. The CDR3 nucleotides read TGCGCCAGCAGTGAGTCAAGGACTAGCGGACCAAACACCGGGGAGCTGTTTTTT.